This T cell receptor beta chain was observed in a study of shared clonotypes between healthy human individuals. General study findings and limits: Generally, estimated richness proved larger in naive subsets than it did in memory subsets. The sharing of 5% to 6.5% of naive CD4 clonotypes was seen across several donors.

As to this clone: Its antigen is unidentified. The sample holds other DNA sequences that translate to the same CDR3.

V lost 2 bases to trimming and J lost 2 bases, with 6 bases between them. CDR1 and CDR2 (germline): MNHNS, SASEGT. The CDR3 totals 13 residues. TCRdb's table, derived via immunoSEQ multiplex PCR, lists solely in-frame clones and lacks some. The sample has nearly 1,000,000 clones, about three quarters seen once. The sequence was collected from a young man in good health. The sample taken for sequencing was memory CD4+ T cells sorted from blood. This sample's subset: CD45RA-negative fraction. This chain uses TRBV6-1 with TRBJ1-2, with unresolved D. The CDR3 nucleotides read TGTGCCAGCAGTGAAACGGTCAACTATGGCTACACCTTC. This gives the protein CASSETVNYGYTF.